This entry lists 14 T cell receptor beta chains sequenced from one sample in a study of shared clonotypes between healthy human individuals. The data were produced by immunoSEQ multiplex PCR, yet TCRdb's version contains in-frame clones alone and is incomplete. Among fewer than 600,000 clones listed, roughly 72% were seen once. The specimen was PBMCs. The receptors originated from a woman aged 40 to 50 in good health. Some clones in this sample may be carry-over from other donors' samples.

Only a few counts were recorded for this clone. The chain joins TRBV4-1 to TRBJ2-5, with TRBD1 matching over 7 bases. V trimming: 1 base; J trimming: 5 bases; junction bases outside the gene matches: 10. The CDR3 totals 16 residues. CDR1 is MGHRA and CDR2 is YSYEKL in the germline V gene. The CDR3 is CASSQGRRQGSETQYF. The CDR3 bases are TGCGCCAGCAGCCAAGGCCGGAGACAGGGTTCGGAGACCCAGTACTTC.

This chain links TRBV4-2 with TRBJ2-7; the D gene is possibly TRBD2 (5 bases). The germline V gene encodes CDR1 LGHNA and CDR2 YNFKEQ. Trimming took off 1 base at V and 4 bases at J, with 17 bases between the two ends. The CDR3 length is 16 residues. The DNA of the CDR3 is TGTGCCAGCAGCCAAGGACGCCGGCTAGCAGGTTACGAGCAGTACTTC. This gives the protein CASSQGRRLAGYEQYF.

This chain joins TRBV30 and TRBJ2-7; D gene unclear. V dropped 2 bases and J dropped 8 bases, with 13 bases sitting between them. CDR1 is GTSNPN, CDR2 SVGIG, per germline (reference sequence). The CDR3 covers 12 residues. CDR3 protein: CAWSRTNTKQYF. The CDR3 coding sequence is TGTGCCTGGAGTCGTACTAATACCAAGCAGTACTTC. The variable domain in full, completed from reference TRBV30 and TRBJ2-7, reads SQTIHQWPATLVQPVGSPLSLECTVEGTSNPNLYWYRQAAGRGLQLLFYSVGIGQISSEVPQNLSASRPQDRQFILSSKKLLLSDSGFYLCAWSRTNTKQYFGPGTRLTVT.

This CDR3 is CASSLFGQTYNEQFF. As DNA, the CDR3 is TGTGCCAGCAGCTTATTCGGACAGACCTACAATGAGCAGTTCTTC. V gene TRBV11-2 combines with J gene TRBJ2-1, with a weak D call TRBD1 (6 bases). The V end lost 2 bases, the J end lost 2 bases, and 10 bases lay between the germline ends. This CDR3 comprises 15 residues. Germline assignment: CDR1 SGHAT and CDR2 FQNNGV.

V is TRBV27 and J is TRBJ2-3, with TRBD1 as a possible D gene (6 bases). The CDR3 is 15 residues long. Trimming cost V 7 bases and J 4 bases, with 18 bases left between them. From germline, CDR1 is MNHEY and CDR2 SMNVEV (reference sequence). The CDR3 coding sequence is TGTGCCAGCAAGTGGACAGCTGGGGCCCCAGATACGCAGTATTTT. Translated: CASKWTAGAPDTQYF.

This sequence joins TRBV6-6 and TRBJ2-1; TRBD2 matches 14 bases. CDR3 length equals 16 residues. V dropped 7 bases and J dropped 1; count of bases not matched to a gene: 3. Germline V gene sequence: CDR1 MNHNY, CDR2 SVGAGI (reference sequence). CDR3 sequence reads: CASIGLAGGSYNEQFF. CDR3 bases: TGTGCCAGCATCGGACTAGCGGGAGGATCCTACAATGAGCAGTTCTTC.

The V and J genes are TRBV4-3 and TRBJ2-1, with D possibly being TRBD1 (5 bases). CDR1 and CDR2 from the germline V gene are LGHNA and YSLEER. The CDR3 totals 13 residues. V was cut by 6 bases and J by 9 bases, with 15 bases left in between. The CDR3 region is CASSFSQGPEQFF. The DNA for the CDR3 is TGCGCCAGCAGTTTTTCCCAGGGTCCTGAGCAGTTCTTC.

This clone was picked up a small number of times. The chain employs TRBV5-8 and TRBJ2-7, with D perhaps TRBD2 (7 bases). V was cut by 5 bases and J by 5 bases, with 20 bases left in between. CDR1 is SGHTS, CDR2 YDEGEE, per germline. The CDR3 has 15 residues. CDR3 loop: CASRSARGALDEQYF. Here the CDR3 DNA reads TGTGCCAGCAGATCCGCCCGGGGGGCCCTTGACGAGCAGTACTTC. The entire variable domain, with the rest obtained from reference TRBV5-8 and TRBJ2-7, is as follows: EAGVTQSPTHLIKTRGQQATLRCSPISGHTSVYWYQQALGLGLQFLLWYDEGEERNRGNFPPRFSGRQFPNYSSELNVNALELEDSALYLCASRSARGALDEQYFGPGTRLTVT.

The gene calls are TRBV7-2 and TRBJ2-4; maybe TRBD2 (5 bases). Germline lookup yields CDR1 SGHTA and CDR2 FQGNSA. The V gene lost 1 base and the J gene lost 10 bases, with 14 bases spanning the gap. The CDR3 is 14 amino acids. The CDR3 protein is CASSLVPDGMIQYF. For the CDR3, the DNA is TGTGCCAGCAGCTTAGTCCCGGACGGGATGATTCAGTACTTC.

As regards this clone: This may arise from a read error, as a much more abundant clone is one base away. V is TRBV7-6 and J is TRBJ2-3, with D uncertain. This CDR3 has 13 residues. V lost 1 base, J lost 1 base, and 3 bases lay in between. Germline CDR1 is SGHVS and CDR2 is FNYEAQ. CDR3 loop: CASSLGGTDTQYF. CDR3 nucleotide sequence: TGTGCCAGCAGCTTAGGGGGCACAGATACGCAGTATTTT.

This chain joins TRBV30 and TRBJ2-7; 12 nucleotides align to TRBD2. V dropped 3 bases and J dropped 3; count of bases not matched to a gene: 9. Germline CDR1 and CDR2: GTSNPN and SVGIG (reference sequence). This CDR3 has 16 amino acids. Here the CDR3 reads CAWRPITSGRLYEQYF. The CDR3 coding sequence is TGTGCCTGGAGGCCAATAACTAGCGGGAGGCTCTACGAGCAGTACTTC.

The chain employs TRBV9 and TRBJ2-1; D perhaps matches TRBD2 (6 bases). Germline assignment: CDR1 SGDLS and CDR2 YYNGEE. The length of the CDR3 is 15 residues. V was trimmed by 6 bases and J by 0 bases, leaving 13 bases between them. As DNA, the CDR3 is TGTGCCAGCACCATTAGCGGAGACTCCTACAATGAGCAGTTCTTC. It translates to CASTISGDSYNEQFF.

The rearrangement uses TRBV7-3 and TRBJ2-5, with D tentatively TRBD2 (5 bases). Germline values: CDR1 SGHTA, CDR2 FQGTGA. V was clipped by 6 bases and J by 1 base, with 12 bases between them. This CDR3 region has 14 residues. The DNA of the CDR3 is TGTGCCAGCAGTCCCGGACTCTCCCAAGAGACCCAGTACTTC. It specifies CASSPGLSQETQYF.

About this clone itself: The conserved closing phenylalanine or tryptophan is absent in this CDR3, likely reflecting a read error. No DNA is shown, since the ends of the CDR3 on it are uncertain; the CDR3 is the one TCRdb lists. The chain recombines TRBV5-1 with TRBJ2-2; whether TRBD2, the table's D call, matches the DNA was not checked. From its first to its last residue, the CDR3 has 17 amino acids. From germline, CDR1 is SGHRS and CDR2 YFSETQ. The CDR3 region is CASSAELAGQNTGELSL.